Below are 15 T cell receptor beta chains sequenced from a single sample in a study of type 1 regulatory T cells. MiXCR, applied by TCRdb to the reads, yields one record per CDR3 protein. The sample includes under 85,000 distinct CDR3 sequences, roughly 49% of them seen just once. For these receptors, no antigen is known. The specimen was cultured non-Tr1 T cells, either the whole culture or a sorted T cell fraction (not recorded which). The receptors shown here come from a human donor in good health.

This chain links TRBV12-3 or TRBV12-4 with TRBJ2-7; perhaps TRBD2 as D (6 bases). The CDR3 consists of 15 residues. Trimming pared 6 bases from V and 5 bases from J, leaving 20 bases between. The CDR3 sequence: CASSPRGTPRDEQYF. The CDR3 region has the DNA TGTGCCAGCAGCCCCCGGGGGACTCCACGTGACGAGCAGTACTTC.

This clonotype came up a few times. The genes are TRBV5-1 and TRBJ1-2; unclear D gene. The ends were cut back, 0 bases at V and 4 bases at J, with 10 bases in the middle. There are 14 residues in the CDR3. Looked up from germline, CDR1 is SGHRS and CDR2 is YFSETQ. The CDR3 loop reads CASSLEQKSYGYTF. CDR3 nucleotides: TGCGCCAGCAGCTTGGAGCAGAAATCCTATGGCTACACCTTC.

V is TRBV3-1 and J is TRBJ2-1, with TRBD2 matching 11 bases. The germline gives CDR1 LGHDT, CDR2 YNNKEL (reference sequence). The CDR3 covers 14 residues. With 4 bases clipped from V and 4 bases from J, the junction kept 0 bases outside the gene matches. CDR3 sequence (DNA): TGTGCCAGCAGCCCTAGCGGGGGGTACAATGAGCAGTTCTTC. Translation gives CASSPSGGYNEQFF.

This rearrangement joins TRBV4-1 to TRBJ2-7; maybe TRBD2 (7 bases). CDR3 length: 15 amino acids. Trimming removed 0 bases from V and 6 bases from J, with 15 bases in between. CDR1 is MGHRA, CDR2 YSYEKL, per germline. The CDR3 spells CASSQEGGGRSEQYF. The CDR3 nucleotides read TGCGCCAGCAGCCAAGAGGGAGGGGGACGTTCCGAGCAGTACTTC.

V usage is TRBV19 and J usage is TRBJ1-1; 7 bases agree with TRBD1. V lost 9 bases and J lost 2; bases outside the gene matches: 12. This CDR3 has 15 residues. CDR1 LNHDA and CDR2 SQIVND come from the germline V gene (reference sequence). CDR3: CASKPPGTANTEAFF. CDR3 coding DNA: TGTGCCAGCAAACCCCCGGGGACAGCCAACACTGAAGCTTTCTTT.

A remark on this clonotype: This could be a read error, since a much larger clone is one nucleotide away. The V gene is TRBV5-1, the J gene TRBJ1-2, with 9 nucleotides matching TRBD1. CDR1 SGHRS and CDR2 YFSETQ come from the germline V gene. CDR3 length equals 13 residues. With 4 bases clipped from V and 6 bases from J, the junction kept 4 bases outside the gene matches. The CDR3 DNA is TGCGCCAGCAGCATCGGGACAGGGAATGGCTACACCTTC. Protein sequence: CASSIGTGNGYTF.

In regard to this clonotype: This sequence may be a read error, since a much larger clone differs from it by one base. The chain combines TRBV7-2 with TRBJ2-1, with D maybe TRBD2 (5 bases). Germline V gene data show CDR1 as SGHTA and CDR2 as FQGNSA. The CDR3 has 18 residues. CDR3 loop: CASSLVSTRQRTHNEQLF. In DNA form, the CDR3 reads TGTGCCAGCAGCTTAGTCTCCACCCGGCAGCGGACCCACAATGAGCAGCTCTTC.

This sequence joins TRBV11-3 and TRBJ1-2; D may be TRBD1 (5 bases). The length of the CDR3 is 13 residues. Germline values: CDR1 SGHNT, CDR2 YENEEA. Trimming removed 4 bases at V and 3 bases at J, with 9 bases between. The CDR3 loop is CASSWGGYYGYTF. CDR3 bases: TGTGCCAGCAGCTGGGGGGGGTACTATGGCTACACCTTC.

With regard to this clonotype: This may be a read error, as it is one base from a much larger clone. The CDR3 DNA reads TGCGCCAGCACCCCTGGACAGACGGGGTACCAAGAGACCCAGTACTTC. As protein: CASTPGQTGYQETQYF. The rearrangement uses TRBV4-1 and TRBJ2-5; TRBD1 is a possible D gene (6 bases). V was shortened by 7 bases and J by 0 bases, with 18 bases between the two germline ends. Germline V lookup: CDR1 MGHRA, CDR2 YSYEKL. The CDR3 is made up of 16 amino acids.

This clonotype was counted ten times or more. The chain joins TRBV12-3 or TRBV12-4 to TRBJ1-5; TRBD1 matches 7 bases. After removal of 6 bases from V and 4 bases from J, the junction contained 6 bases not matched to a gene. The CDR3 is 14 residues long. The CDR3: CASRKGQENQPQHF. CDR3 nucleotides: TGTGCCAGCAGAAAAGGACAGGAAAATCAGCCCCAGCATTTT.

The J gene is TRBJ1-2, the V gene TRBV5-4; 7 nucleotides line up with TRBD1. Germline V gene sequence: CDR1 SGHNT, CDR2 YYREEE (reference sequence). V was clipped by 1 base and J by 4 bases; unmatched bases: 10. The CDR3 runs to 16 residues. The CDR3 region is CASSLSLRGPIYGYTF. As DNA, the CDR3 is TGTGCCAGCAGCTTGTCTTTAAGGGGGCCAATCTATGGCTACACCTTC.

This clonotype was counted between two and nine times. The CDR3 loop is CASSLAGSSTGNTIYF. The CDR3 DNA reads as TGCGCCAGCAGCTTGGCTGGCAGTTCAACCGGAAACACCATATATTTT. V gene TRBV5-1 combines with J gene TRBJ1-3; D call uncertain. Trimming took off 0 bases at V and 4 bases at J, with 14 bases between the two ends. Germline CDR1 is SGHRS and CDR2 is YFSETQ. The length of the CDR3 is 16 residues.

CDR3 residues: CASGRDSNQPQHF. In DNA form, the CDR3 reads TGTGCTAGTGGCCGGGACAGCAATCAGCCCCAGCATTTT. The chain links TRBV12-5 to TRBJ1-5; tentative D call: TRBD1 (5 bases). Between the trimmed V and J ends, which lost 6 bases and 1 base, there was a span of 7 bases. CDR1 LGHNT and CDR2 FRNRAP come from the germline V gene. CDR3 size: 13 residues. The entire variable domain, with the rest obtained from reference TRBV12-5 and TRBJ1-5, is as follows: DARVTQTPRHKVTEMGQEVTMRCQPILGHNTVFWYRQTMMQGLELLAYFRNRAPLDDSGMPKDRFSAEMPDATLATLKIQPSEPRDSAVYFCASGRDSNQPQHFGDGTRLSIL.

The chain carries TRBV7-9 and TRBJ2-3, with a weak D call TRBD2 (5 bases). V lost 3 bases to trimming and J lost 4 bases, with 8 bases between them. Germline V gives CDR1 SEHNR, CDR2 FQNEAQ (reference sequence). The CDR3 has 13 amino acids. Here the CDR3 DNA reads TGTGCCAGCAGCTTCAGCGGTGCAGATACGCAGTATTTT. Protein product: CASSFSGADTQYF.

This clonotype was picked up a small number of times. This sequence joins TRBV6-6 and TRBJ1-1, with D possibly being TRBD1 (5 bases). CDR3 length: 14 amino acids. The V end lost 8 bases, the J end lost 1 base, and 14 bases lay between the germline ends. The germline gives CDR1 MNHNY, CDR2 SVGAGI (reference sequence). CDR3 protein: CASGDGRANTEAFF. The CDR3 nucleotides read TGTGCCAGCGGTGACGGCAGGGCGAACACTGAAGCTTTCTTT.